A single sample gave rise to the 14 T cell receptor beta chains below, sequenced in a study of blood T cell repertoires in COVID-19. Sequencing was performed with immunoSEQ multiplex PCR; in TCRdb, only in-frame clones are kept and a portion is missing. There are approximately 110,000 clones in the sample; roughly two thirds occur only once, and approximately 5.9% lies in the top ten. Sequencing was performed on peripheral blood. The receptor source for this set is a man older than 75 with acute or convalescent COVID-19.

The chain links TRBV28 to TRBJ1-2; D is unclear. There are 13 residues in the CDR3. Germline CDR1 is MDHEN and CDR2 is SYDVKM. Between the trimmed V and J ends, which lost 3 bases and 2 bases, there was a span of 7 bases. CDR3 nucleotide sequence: TGTGCCAGCAGTTTTCCGGGGAACTATGGCTACACCTTC. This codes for CASSFPGNYGYTF.

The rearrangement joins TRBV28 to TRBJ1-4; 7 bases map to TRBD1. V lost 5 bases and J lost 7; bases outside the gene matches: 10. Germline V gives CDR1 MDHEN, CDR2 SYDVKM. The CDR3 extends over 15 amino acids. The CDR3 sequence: CASSVLTGFGEKLFF. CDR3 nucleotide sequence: TGTGCCAGCAGTGTATTGACAGGGTTCGGTGAAAAACTGTTTTTT.

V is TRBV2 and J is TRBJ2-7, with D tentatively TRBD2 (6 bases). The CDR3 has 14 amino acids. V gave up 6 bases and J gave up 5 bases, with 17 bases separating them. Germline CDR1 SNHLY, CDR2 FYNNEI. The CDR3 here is CASRGQRVGDEQYF. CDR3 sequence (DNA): TGTGCCAGCAGGGGCCAGCGGGTGGGCGACGAGCAGTACTTC.

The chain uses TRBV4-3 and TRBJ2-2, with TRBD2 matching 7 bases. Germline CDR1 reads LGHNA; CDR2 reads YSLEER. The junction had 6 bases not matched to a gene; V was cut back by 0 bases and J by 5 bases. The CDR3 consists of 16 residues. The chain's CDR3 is CASSQEGGRGTGELFF. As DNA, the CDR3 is TGCGCCAGCAGCCAAGAGGGGGGGAGAGGTACCGGGGAGCTGTTTTTT.

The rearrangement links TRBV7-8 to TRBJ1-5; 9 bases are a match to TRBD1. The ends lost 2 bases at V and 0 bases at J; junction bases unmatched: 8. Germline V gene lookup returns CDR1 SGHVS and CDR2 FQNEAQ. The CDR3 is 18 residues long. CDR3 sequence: CASSLSGQGINSNQPQHF. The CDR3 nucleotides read TGTGCCAGCAGCTTAAGTGGACAGGGGATAAATAGCAATCAGCCCCAGCATTTT.

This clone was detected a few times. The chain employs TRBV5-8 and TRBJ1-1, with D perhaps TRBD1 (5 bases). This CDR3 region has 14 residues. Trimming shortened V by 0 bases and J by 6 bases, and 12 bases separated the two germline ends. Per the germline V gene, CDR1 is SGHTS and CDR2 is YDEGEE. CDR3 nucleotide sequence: TGTGCCAGCAGCTTGGGCAGGGAAGGATCTGAAGCTTTCTTT. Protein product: CASSLGREGSEAFF.

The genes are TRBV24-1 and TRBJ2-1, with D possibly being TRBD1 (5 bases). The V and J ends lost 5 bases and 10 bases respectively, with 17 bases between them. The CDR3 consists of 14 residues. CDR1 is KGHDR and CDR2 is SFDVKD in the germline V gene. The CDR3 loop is CATSAPRQNSEQFF. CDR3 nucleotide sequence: TGTGCCACCAGTGCCCCAAGACAGAACAGCGAGCAGTTCTTC.

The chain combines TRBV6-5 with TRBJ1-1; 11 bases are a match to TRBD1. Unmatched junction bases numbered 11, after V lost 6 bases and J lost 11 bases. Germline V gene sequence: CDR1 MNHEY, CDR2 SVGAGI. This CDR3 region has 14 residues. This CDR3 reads CASSGDRGAGWAFF. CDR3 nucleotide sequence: TGTGCCAGCAGCGGGGACAGGGGGGCTGGTTGGGCTTTCTTT.

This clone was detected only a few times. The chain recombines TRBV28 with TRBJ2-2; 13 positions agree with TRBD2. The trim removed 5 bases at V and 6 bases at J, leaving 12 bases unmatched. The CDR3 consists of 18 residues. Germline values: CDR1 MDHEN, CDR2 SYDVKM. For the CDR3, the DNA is TGTGCCAGCAGTGCTCGGACTAGCGGGAGTACGAGAGCCGGGGAGCTGTTTTTT. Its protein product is CASSARTSGSTRAGELFF.

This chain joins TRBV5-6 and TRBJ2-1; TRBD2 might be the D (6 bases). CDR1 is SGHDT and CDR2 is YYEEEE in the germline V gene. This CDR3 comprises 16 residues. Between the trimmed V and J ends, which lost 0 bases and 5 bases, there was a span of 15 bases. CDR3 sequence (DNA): TGTGCCAGCAGCTTGGGCAGCGGGCCGTCCGACAATGAGCAGTTCTTC. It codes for CASSLGSGPSDNEQFF.

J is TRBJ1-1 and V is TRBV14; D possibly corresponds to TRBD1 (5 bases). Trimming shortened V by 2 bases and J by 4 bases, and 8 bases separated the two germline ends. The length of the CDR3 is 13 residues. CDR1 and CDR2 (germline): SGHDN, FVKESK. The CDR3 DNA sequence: TGTGCCAGCAGCCAACAGGGCGGCACTGAAGCTTTCTTT. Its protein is CASSQQGGTEAFF. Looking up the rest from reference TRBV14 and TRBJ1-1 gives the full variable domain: EAGVTQFPSHSVIEKGQTVTLRCDPISGHDNLYWYRRVMGKEIKFLLHFVKESKQDESGMPNNRFLAERTGGTYSTLKVQPAELEDSGVYFCASSQQGGTEAFFGQGTRLTVV.

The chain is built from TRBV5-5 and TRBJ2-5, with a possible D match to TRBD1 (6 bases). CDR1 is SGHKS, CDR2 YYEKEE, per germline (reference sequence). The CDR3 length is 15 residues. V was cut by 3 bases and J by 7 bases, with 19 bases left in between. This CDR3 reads CASSSNQGMGWTQYF. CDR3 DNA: TGTGCCAGCAGCTCTAATCAGGGGATGGGTTGGACCCAGTACTTC.

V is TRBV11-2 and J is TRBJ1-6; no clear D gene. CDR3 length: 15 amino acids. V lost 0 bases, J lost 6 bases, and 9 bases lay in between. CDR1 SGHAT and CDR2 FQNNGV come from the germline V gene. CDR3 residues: CASSLDRGPNSPLHF. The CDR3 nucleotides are TGTGCCAGCAGCTTAGATCGAGGCCCTAATTCACCCCTCCACTTT.

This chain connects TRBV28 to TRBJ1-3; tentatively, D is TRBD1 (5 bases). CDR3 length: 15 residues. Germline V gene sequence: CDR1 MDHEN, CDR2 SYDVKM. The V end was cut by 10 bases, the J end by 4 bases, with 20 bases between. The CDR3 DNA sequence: TGTGCCACAAAACTGGCAGGGTATCGAGGAAACACCATATATTTT. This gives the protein CATKLAGYRGNTIYF.